The source of this T cell receptor beta chain is a study of cytomegalovirus exposure and HLA in healthy donors. Findings and limits, study-wide: In a later analysis, a missense DCLRE1C variant was linked to TCR beta V- and J-gene trimming.

Concerning this clone: What it recognizes is unknown.

The PCR employed 60 Vbeta primers together with 13 Jbeta primers. Assay: immunoSEQ multiplex PCR; the TCRdb copy retains only in-frame clones and omits some. The data hold just over 150,000 clones, with 75% to 90% observed a single time. Germline trimming cut 3 bases from V and 8 bases from J; bases unmatched to any gene: 12. The CDR3 consists of 15 residues. Germline V gene lookup returns CDR1 SGHKS and CDR2 YYEKEE (reference sequence). The receptor's source is a woman younger than 35 in good health and CMV-seronegative. The J gene is TRBJ1-2, the V gene TRBV5-5; 8 bases line up with TRBD1. Sample: PBMCs. CDR3 sequence reads: CASSSSGTGVLGYTF. The CDR3 DNA sequence: TGTGCCAGCAGCTCTTCCGGGACAGGAGTTTTAGGCTACACCTTC.